The 21 T cell receptor beta chains in this list originate from one sample, sequenced in a study of shared clonotypes between healthy human individuals. Sequencing was performed with immunoSEQ multiplex PCR; in TCRdb, only in-frame clones are kept and a portion is missing. The repertoire consists of over a million clones, with just under 99% occurring once and the leading ten covering about 0.34%. The sample consisted of naive CD4+ T cells sorted from blood. Subset reported: CD45RA+ positively selected. The receptors come from a man aged 25-45 years in good health.

The J gene is TRBJ1-3, the V gene TRBV5-1, with D perhaps TRBD1 (6 bases). The V and J ends lost 7 bases and 0 bases respectively, with 17 bases between them. The CDR3 has 16 amino acids. The germline CDR1 and CDR2 sequences are SGHRS and YFSETQ. The CDR3 sequence: CASGLRDTSSGNTIYF. CDR3 in DNA: TGCGCCAGCGGCCTACGGGACACCTCCTCTGGAAACACCATATATTTT. The entire variable domain, with the rest obtained from reference TRBV5-1 and TRBJ1-3, is as follows: KAGVTQTPRYLIKTRGQQVTLSCSPISGHRSVSWYQQTPGQGLQFLFEYFSETQRNKGNFPGRFSGRQFSNSRSEMNVSTLELGDSALYLCASGLRDTSSGNTIYFGEGSWLTVV.

The chain employs TRBV5-6 and TRBJ2-7; D possibly matches TRBD1 or TRBD2 (5 bases each). With 6 bases removed from V and 3 bases from J, the gap between germline ends came to 16 bases. CDR1 SGHDT and CDR2 YYEEEE come from the germline V gene. This CDR3 is built from 14 residues. The CDR3 region has the DNA TGTGCCAGCACCAGCCCCCGGGGCTACTACGAGCAGTACTTC. As protein: CASTSPRGYYEQYF.

V gene TRBV21-1 combines with J gene TRBJ1-2. TRBV21-1 is given as a pseudogene. CDR3 length equals 15 residues. The CDR3 sequence is CASSKRPRRYYGYTF. The CDR3 DNA is TGTGCCAGCAGCAAACGCCCACGCCGGTACTATGGCTACACCTTC.

A note on this clone: Within the sample, other DNA sequences also encode this same CDR3. The rearrangement joins TRBV11-2 to TRBJ2-2, with TRBD1 matching 8 bases. The germline CDR1 and CDR2 sequences are SGHAT and FQNNGV. The CDR3 has 15 residues. The ends lost 5 bases at V and 2 bases at J; junction bases unmatched: 4. This CDR3 is CASSLDRGNTGELFF. The CDR3 coding sequence is TGTGCCAGCAGCCTCGACAGGGGTAACACCGGGGAGCTGTTTTTT.

For this clone: Other DNA variants within this sample encode the same CDR3. This sequence joins TRBV21-1 and TRBJ2-2. TRBV21-1 is a known pseudogene. The CDR3 contains 11 residues. This chain's CDR3 is CASRGSGELFF. In DNA, the CDR3 is TGTGCCAGCAGAGGGTCCGGGGAGCTGTTTTTT.

The V and J genes are TRBV6-5 and TRBJ2-7, with D possibly being TRBD2 (6 bases). This CDR3 is built from 12 residues. The V gene's germline CDR1 is MNHEY and CDR2 SVGAGI. The V gene lost 8 bases and the J gene lost 2 bases, with 10 bases spanning the gap. The CDR3 spells CASGRGPYEQYF. CDR3 DNA sequence: TGTGCCAGCGGGCGGGGCCCCTACGAGCAGTACTTC.

V gene TRBV6-7 combines with J gene TRBJ2-7; D is undetermined. TRBV6-7 counts as an open reading frame of uncertain function. This CDR3 has 14 amino acids. Trimming left V 1 base short and J 2 bases short, with 9 bases between. The CDR3 protein is CASSYLGSPYEQYF. In nucleotides, the CDR3 is TGTGCCAGCAGTTACTTGGGCTCACCCTACGAGCAGTACTTC.

In DNA, the CDR3 is TGTGCCAGCAGTTCCGTGGGGGACTTGGTAGATACGCAGTATTTT. Amino acids: CASSSVGDLVDTQYF. V gene TRBV9 combines with J gene TRBJ2-3; tentatively, D is TRBD2 (6 bases). CDR3 size: 15 residues. The V and J ends lost 5 bases and 5 bases respectively, with 18 bases between them. The germline V gene has CDR1 SGDLS and CDR2 YYNGEE.

CDR3 region: CASSSGGSSGSYNEQFF. In DNA form, the CDR3 reads TGCGCCAGCAGCTCTGGTGGGAGTTCTGGTTCCTACAATGAGCAGTTCTTC. The V call is TRBV5-1, the J call TRBJ2-1; TRBD2 might be the D (5 bases). The germline gives CDR1 SGHRS, CDR2 YFSETQ. The CDR3 runs to 17 residues. The V gene lost 3 bases and the J gene lost 1 base, with 17 bases spanning the gap.

The gene calls are TRBV18 and TRBJ2-3; tentatively, D is TRBD1 (7 bases). Germline V lookup: CDR1 KGHSH, CDR2 LQKENI. The CDR3 length is 14 residues. The germline V and J ends were trimmed by 3 bases and 5 bases, with 12 bases remaining between them. The CDR3 loop reads CASSPRDSRDTQYF. The DNA of the CDR3 is TGTGCCAGCTCACCGCGGGACAGCCGAGATACGCAGTATTTT. Supplemented by reference TRBV18 and TRBJ2-3, the full variable domain reads NAGVMQNPRHLVRRRGQEARLRCSPMKGHSHVYWYRQLPEEGLKFMVYLQKENIIDESGMPKERFSAEFPKEGPSILRIQQVVRGDSAAYFCASSPRDSRDTQYFGPGTRLTVL.

This clone has a single count. The sample holds other DNA sequences that translate to the same CDR3. This sequence joins TRBV2 and TRBJ2-1; D possibly corresponds to TRBD1 (5 bases). Germline V gene lookup returns CDR1 SNHLY and CDR2 FYNNEI. This CDR3 comprises 14 residues. The germline V and J ends were trimmed by 2 bases and 4 bases, with 9 bases remaining between them. CDR3 nucleotides: TGTGCCAGCAGTGAAAGGGGTGCTTACAATGAGCAGTTCTTC. It translates to CASSERGAYNEQFF.

The rearrangement uses TRBV6-1 and TRBJ2-3, with TRBD1 identical over 9 bases. The V and J ends lost 5 bases and 9 bases, in that order; junction bases with no gene match: 3. Germline V gene sequence: CDR1 MNHNS, CDR2 SASEGT. The CDR3 totals 12 residues. This chain's CDR3 is CASSPGTGTQYF. The CDR3 DNA follows: TGTGCCAGCAGTCCTGGGACAGGGACGCAGTATTTT.

This chain joins TRBV6-1 and TRBJ1-2; 7 bases fit TRBD1. With 8 bases clipped from V and 4 bases from J, the junction kept 10 bases outside the gene matches. CDR1 is MNHNS, CDR2 SASEGT, per germline. The CDR3 sequence is 14 residues long. The CDR3 loop is CASAITDRLYGYTF. The CDR3, as DNA: TGTGCCAGCGCAATCACGGACAGGCTCTATGGCTACACCTTC.

The chain recombines TRBV6-1 with TRBJ2-6; D might be TRBD1 or TRBD2, each matching 5 bases. The V gene's germline CDR1 is MNHNS and CDR2 SASEGT. The germline V and J ends were trimmed by 2 bases and 0 bases, with 14 bases remaining between them. The CDR3 sequence is 18 residues long. CDR3 in DNA: TGTGCCAGCAGTGAAACCAGAGGGGCCGTCTCTGGGGCCAACGTCCTGACTTTC. It encodes CASSETRGAVSGANVLTF.

V is TRBV5-5 and J is TRBJ2-1; 9 bases align to TRBD1. CDR1 SGHKS and CDR2 YYEKEE come from the germline V gene (reference sequence). V was pared by 4 bases and J by 7 bases, with 6 bases of the junction left unmatched. The CDR3 sequence is 14 residues long. In DNA, the CDR3 is TGTGCCAGCAGCCCGTTGGGACAGGGAAATGAGCAGTTCTTC. Amino acids: CASSPLGQGNEQFF.

This chain uses TRBV12-5 with TRBJ2-5; 7 bases are a match to TRBD2. Trimming took 1 base from V and 0 from J; bases not matched to a gene: 8. The CDR3 sequence is 17 residues long. Germline V gives CDR1 LGHNT, CDR2 FRNRAP. CDR3 region: CASGLGRERGYQETQYF. The CDR3 nucleotides are TGTGCTAGTGGTTTGGGGCGGGAGCGAGGGTACCAAGAGACCCAGTACTTC.

The V call is TRBV5-1, the J call TRBJ2-2; possibly TRBD1 or TRBD2 for D (5 bases each). Germline V lookup: CDR1 SGHRS, CDR2 YFSETQ. V gave up 0 bases and J gave up 6 bases, with 15 bases separating them. This CDR3 has 16 amino acids. This CDR3 is CASSLGGAMVAGELFF. For the CDR3, the DNA is TGCGCCAGCAGCTTGGGAGGGGCGATGGTCGCCGGGGAGCTGTTTTTT.

Here the CDR3 DNA reads TGTGCCAGCAGTTTTTCTTATCAGCCCCAGCATTTT. Translation: CASSFSYQPQHF. This rearrangement joins TRBV28 to TRBJ1-5, with D uncertain. The CDR3 totals 12 residues. V was trimmed by 3 bases and J by 5 bases, leaving 5 bases between them. Germline CDR1 is MDHEN and CDR2 is SYDVKM.

The count of this clone is one. The chain links TRBV18 to TRBJ2-1; D gene ambiguous. Between the trimmed V and J ends, which lost 4 bases and 0 bases, there was a span of 10 bases. The CDR3 contains 15 residues. The germline gives CDR1 KGHSH, CDR2 LQKENI. The CDR3 reads CASSLTSSSYNEQFF. The DNA for the CDR3 is TGTGCCAGCTCACTGACTTCGAGCTCCTACAATGAGCAGTTCTTC.

The chain has TRBV4-1 and TRBJ2-7, with 10 bases aligning to TRBD2. Germline-derived CDR1 and CDR2 are MGHRA and YSYEKL. Trimming at V came to 0 bases and at J to 4 bases, leaving 6 bases not matched to a gene. CDR3 length: 16 amino acids. CDR3 protein: CASSQDRSGRGYEQYF. As DNA, the CDR3 is TGCGCCAGCAGCCAAGATCGGAGCGGGAGGGGGTACGAGCAGTACTTC.

This chain links TRBV30 with TRBJ2-7; D may match TRBD1 or TRBD2 (7 bases each). The V end was cut by 6 bases, the J end by 5 bases, with 26 bases between. Germline V lookup: CDR1 GTSNPN, CDR2 SVGIG (reference sequence). This CDR3 region has 16 residues. DNA for the CDR3: TGTGCCTGCGCCCCTGGGGGGGCGACAGGGTCGGACGAGCAGTACTTC. Its translation is CACAPGGATGSDEQYF.